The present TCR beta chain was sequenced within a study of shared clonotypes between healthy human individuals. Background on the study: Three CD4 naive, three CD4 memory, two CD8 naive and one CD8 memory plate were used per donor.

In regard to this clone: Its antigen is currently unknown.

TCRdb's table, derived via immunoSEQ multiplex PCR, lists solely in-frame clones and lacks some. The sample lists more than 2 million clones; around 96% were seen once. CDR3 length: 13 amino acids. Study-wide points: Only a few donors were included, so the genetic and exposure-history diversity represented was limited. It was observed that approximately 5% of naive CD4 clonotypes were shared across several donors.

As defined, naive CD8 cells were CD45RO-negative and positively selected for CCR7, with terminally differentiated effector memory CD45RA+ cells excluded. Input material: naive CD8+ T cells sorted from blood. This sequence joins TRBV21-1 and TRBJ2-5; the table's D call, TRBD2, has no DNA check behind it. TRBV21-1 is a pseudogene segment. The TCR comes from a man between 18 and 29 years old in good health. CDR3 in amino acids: CASSKGARETQYF. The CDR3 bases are TGTGCCAGCAGCAAAGGAGCGAGAGAGACCCAGTACTTC.